What follows are 21 T cell receptor beta chains derived from one specimen sequenced in a study of T cell clones after liver transplantation. Measured with immunoSEQ multiplex PCR; TCRdb has only the in-frame clones, and not every one. Here the sample spans some 80,000 clones, approximately 81% being singletons. The sample here was CD4+ T cells from blood, taken around 50 months after liver transplant. These receptors all stem from a human patient who received a liver transplant. Some T cells may have originated in the graft donor.

The genes are TRBV6-4 and TRBJ1-1; D uncertain. The length of the CDR3 is 14 residues. Between the trimmed V and J ends, which lost 3 bases and 4 bases, there was a span of 12 bases. Germline CDR1 MRHNA, CDR2 SNTAGT. The chain's CDR3 is CASSESAVPTEAFF. CDR3 coding DNA: TGTGCCAGCAGTGAGTCGGCAGTACCCACTGAAGCTTTCTTT.

This clone has only one observation. The chain combines TRBV7-2 with TRBJ2-3; D may be TRBD1 (6 bases). The CDR3 is 15 residues long. CDR1 SGHTA and CDR2 FQGNSA come from the germline V gene. Deletions cut 5 bases from V and 5 bases from J, with 17 bases between. The CDR3 bases are TGTGCCAGCAGCACCCAATACAGGGTAGGAGATACGCAGTATTTT. It codes for CASSTQYRVGDTQYF.

Details on this clone: The sample carries other DNA sequences with the same CDR3. The chain links TRBV7-2 to TRBJ2-5; D not certain. The CDR3 totals 12 residues. V lost 1 base and J lost 5, with 5 bases in between. From germline, CDR1 is SGHTA and CDR2 FQGNSA. The CDR3 here is CASSLDGETQYF. CDR3 coding DNA: TGTGCCAGCAGCTTAGACGGGGAGACCCAGTACTTC.

This chain uses TRBV10-3 with TRBJ2-7; a weak D match, TRBD2 (5 bases). Trimming pared 6 bases from V and 5 bases from J, leaving 20 bases between. The CDR3 contains 15 residues. Germline lookup yields CDR1 ENHRY and CDR2 SYGVKD. The CDR3 region has the DNA TGTGCCATCAGGGGAGCCCCGAGTGGGGAAGACGAGCAGTACTTC. Translation gives CAIRGAPSGEDEQYF.

The chain has TRBV19 and TRBJ1-1; 7 bases match TRBD1. Germline values: CDR1 LNHDA, CDR2 SQIVND (reference sequence). The CDR3 sequence is 14 residues long. V shed 6 bases, J shed 0 bases, and the junction held 4 bases outside the gene matches. The chain's CDR3 is CASRETGMNTEAFF. The DNA for the CDR3 is TGTGCCAGTAGGGAGACAGGGATGAACACTGAAGCTTTCTTT.

The genes are TRBV2 and TRBJ2-2; D call uncertain. The germline V gene has CDR1 SNHLY and CDR2 FYNNEI. The CDR3 length is 15 residues. V was clipped by 7 bases and J by 4 bases, with 16 bases between them. The chain's CDR3 is CASNVGSKITGELFF. CDR3 DNA: TGTGCCAGCAATGTGGGCTCAAAAATCACCGGGGAGCTGTTTTTT.

The chain is built from TRBV7-2 and TRBJ2-1, with 7 positions matching TRBD2. Trimming took 1 base from V and 12 from J; bases not matched to a gene: 6. This CDR3 has 13 amino acids. CDR1 SGHTA and CDR2 FQGNSA come from the germline V gene. CDR3 DNA: TGTGCCAGCAGCTTAGGCGCAGCGGGGACGCAGTTCTTC. This gives the protein CASSLGAAGTQFF.

The chain is built from TRBV9 and TRBJ2-1, with 11 bases aligning to TRBD2. With V trimmed by 3 bases and J by 6 bases, 11 bases remained unmatched. The germline V gene encodes CDR1 SGDLS and CDR2 YYNGEE. The CDR3 spans 17 residues. This CDR3 is CASSAGTSGGTPNEQFF. As DNA, the CDR3 is TGTGCCAGCAGCGCCGGGACTAGCGGCGGGACTCCCAATGAGCAGTTCTTC.

This clone was recorded only once. CDR3 protein: CASSYIRGGTQYF. In DNA, the CDR3 is TGTGCCAGCAGTTACATCCGGGGGGGGACCCAGTACTTC. V and J are TRBV6-6 and TRBJ2-5, with 8 bases fitting TRBD2. This CDR3 contains 13 residues. CDR1 MNHNY and CDR2 SVGAGI come from the germline V gene (reference sequence). V lost 2 bases to trimming and J lost 7 bases; unmatched junction nucleotides: 3.

This clone has a handful of counts. V is TRBV9 and J is TRBJ2-3; D is uncertain. V gave up 1 base and J gave up 2 bases, with 2 bases separating them. Germline CDR1 reads SGDLS; CDR2 reads YYNGEE. The CDR3 loop spans 12 amino acids. The CDR3 nucleotides read TGTGCCAGCAGCGTAATCACAGATACGCAGTATTTT. Its protein is CASSVITDTQYF.

This chain uses TRBV29-1 with TRBJ2-1; tentatively, D is TRBD1 (6 bases). The CDR3 consists of 12 residues. The V end lost 8 bases, the J end lost 3 bases, and 11 bases lay between the germline ends. The germline V gene has CDR1 SQVTM and CDR2 ANQGSEA. The CDR3 DNA reads TGCAGCACCCAACAGGGCTACAATGAGCAGTTCTTC. Translation gives CSTQQGYNEQFF.

The chain couples TRBV29-1 to TRBJ2-2; D may be TRBD1 (6 bases). Germline-derived CDR1 and CDR2 are SQVTM and ANQGSEA. Trimming took 5 bases from V and 2 from J, leaving 12 bases between them. The CDR3 consists of 14 residues. This CDR3 is CSVRGGDNTGELFF. DNA for the CDR3: TGCAGCGTTCGAGGGGGAGATAACACCGGGGAGCTGTTTTTT.

The V gene is TRBV9, the J gene TRBJ1-3; D unresolved. V was clipped by 1 base and J by 4 bases, with 12 bases between them. This CDR3 is built from 15 residues. The germline V gene encodes CDR1 SGDLS and CDR2 YYNGEE. As DNA, the CDR3 is TGTGCCAGCAGCGTATCCCTGGACGGCGGAAACACCATATATTTT. Its protein product is CASSVSLDGGNTIYF.

This chain links TRBV2 with TRBJ2-7; TRBD2 matches at 7 bases. The CDR3 has 14 residues. Losses at the gene ends were 6 bases for V and 2 bases for J; bases not matched to a gene: 7. The V gene's germline CDR1 is SNHLY and CDR2 FYNNEI. The CDR3 region has the DNA TGTGCCAGCAGGCTGTCTAGCGGAACCTACGAGCAGTACTTC. Its protein is CASRLSSGTYEQYF.

V gene TRBV15 combines with J gene TRBJ2-3, with 8 bases fitting TRBD1. V lost 3 bases to trimming and J lost 2 bases; unmatched junction nucleotides: 7. CDR3 size: 16 residues. Germline V gene data show CDR1 as LNHNV and CDR2 as YYDKDF (reference sequence). The CDR3 DNA is TGTGCCACCAGCAGGAGATCAGGGGGCATCACAGATACGCAGTATTTT. Protein: CATSRRSGGITDTQYF.

V gene TRBV13 combines with J gene TRBJ1-4, with no clear D. The CDR3 spans 17 residues. Per germline, CDR1 PRHDT and CDR2 FYEKMQ (reference sequence). Trimming took 2 bases from V and 0 from J, leaving 13 bases between them. The CDR3 DNA is TGTGCCAGCAGCTTAAAAGGAGGGAGGGCAACTAATGAAAAACTGTTTTTT. Translation gives CASSLKGGRATNEKLFF.

V usage is TRBV11-2 and J usage is TRBJ2-2, with D possibly being TRBD1 or TRBD2 (7 bases each). There are 15 residues in the CDR3. CDR1 is SGHAT, CDR2 FQNNGV, per germline. Deletions cut 3 bases from V and 9 bases from J, with 17 bases between. The CDR3: CASSLSSGGVRELFF. As DNA, the CDR3 is TGTGCCAGCAGCTTGAGTTCAGGGGGGGTCCGGGAGCTGTTTTTT. Full variable domain (missing parts from reference TRBV11-2 and TRBJ2-2): EAGVAQSPRYKIIEKRQSVAFWCNPISGHATLYWYQQILGQGPKLLIQFQNNGVVDDSQLPKDRFSAERLKGVDSTLKIQPAKLEDSAVYLCASSLSSGGVRELFFGEGSRLTVL.

The table lists this clone with a count of one. V and J are TRBV7-9 and TRBJ1-2; TRBD1 matches at 7 bases. Germline-derived CDR1 and CDR2 are SEHNR and FQNEAQ (reference sequence). The CDR3 totals 16 residues. The V and J ends lost 4 bases and 3 bases, in that order; junction bases with no gene match: 11. The CDR3 DNA reads as TGTGCCAGCAGCTATGTCGACAGGGAGTCTCACTATGGCTACACCTTC. Protein product: CASSYVDRESHYGYTF. The full variable domain, with the rest looked up from reference TRBV7-9 and TRBJ1-2, is DTGVSQNPRHKITKRGQNVTFRCDPISEHNRLYWYRQTLGQGPEFLTYFQNEAQLEKSRLLSDRFSAERPKGSFSTLEIQRTEQGDSAMYLCASSYVDRESHYGYTFGSGTRLTVV.

CDR3 sequence: CASSISRGLETQYF. CDR3 DNA sequence: TGTGCCAGCAGCATCAGCAGGGGGCTGGAGACCCAGTACTTC. The chain joins TRBV7-2 to TRBJ2-5, with 8 bases identical to TRBD1. With V trimmed by 5 bases and J by 5 bases, 7 bases remained unmatched. CDR3 length: 14 residues. CDR1 is SGHTA, CDR2 FQGNSA, per germline.

V usage is TRBV29-1 and J usage is TRBJ1-1; TRBD1 matches at 8 bases. With 5 bases clipped from V and 1 base from J, the junction kept 6 bases outside the gene matches. Germline lookup yields CDR1 SQVTM and CDR2 ANQGSEA. The CDR3 runs to 14 residues. The chain's CDR3 is CSVREGTGNTEAFF. In nucleotides, the CDR3 is TGCAGCGTTCGTGAGGGGACAGGGAACACTGAAGCTTTCTTT.

The chain links TRBV11-2 to TRBJ2-7; the match to TRBD2 covers 12 bases. Germline assignment: CDR1 SGHAT and CDR2 FQNNGV. The ends lost 4 bases at V and 4 bases at J; junction bases unmatched: 8. This CDR3 comprises 16 residues. CDR3 region: CASSSSLAGGGYEQYF. Here the CDR3 DNA reads TGTGCCAGCAGCTCCTCCCTAGCGGGAGGGGGGTACGAGCAGTACTTC. The full variable domain, rest sourced from reference TRBV11-2 and TRBJ2-7, is EAGVAQSPRYKIIEKRQSVAFWCNPISGHATLYWYQQILGQGPKLLIQFQNNGVVDDSQLPKDRFSAERLKGVDSTLKIQPAKLEDSAVYLCASSSSLAGGGYEQYFGPGTRLTVT.